This T cell receptor beta chain stems from a study of spatial heterogeneity in lung cancer. Looked up from germline, CDR1 is SGHTA and CDR2 is FQGNSA. Trimming pared 1 base from V and 2 bases from J, leaving 5 bases between. The CDR3 loop spans 13 amino acids. A unique molecular identifier was attached to every TCR cDNA molecule. TCRdb re-called the 5' RACE reads through MiXCR, storing one row per CDR3 protein. The data show tens of thousands of distinct CDR3 sequences, about 5% seen once. This clonotype was recorded at least ten times. The time point is: sample taken at primary tumor resection. The donors were approximately 70 patients with non-small cell lung cancer that was early-stage and untreated.

The sequence was obtained from a male donor with early-stage non-small cell lung cancer. Sample: PBMCs, taken at surgery. The gene calls are TRBV7-2 and TRBJ2-5; D unresolved. The CDR3 here is CASSLVGQETQYF. CDR3 sequence (DNA): TGTGCCAGCAGCTTAGTTGGGCAAGAGACCCAGTACTTC.